The 14 T cell receptor beta chains below were found in one sample sequenced in a study of blood T cell repertoires in COVID-19. Method: immunoSEQ multiplex PCR; TCRdb's copy keeps in-frame clones and lacks some. The sample records about 160,000 clones, around 89% being singletons. Sample: PBMCs or T cells enriched from blood (not recorded which). These receptors were taken from a woman between 45 and 60 years old who had recovered from COVID-19.

The chain recombines TRBV11-3 with TRBJ2-5, with D tentatively TRBD1 (6 bases). This CDR3 has 15 residues. The V end was cut by 5 bases, the J end by 1 base, with 14 bases between. Germline CDR1 SGHNT, CDR2 YENEEA. The CDR3 DNA reads as TGTGCCAGCAGCAGTCGACAGGCTCCCCAAGAGACCCAGTACTTC. Its protein is CASSSRQAPQETQYF.

The gene calls are TRBV7-8 and TRBJ1-5; D may be TRBD1 (6 bases). This CDR3 spans 16 amino acids. CDR1 is SGHVS and CDR2 is FQNEAQ in the germline V gene. V lost 1 base and J lost 2, with 12 bases in between. The CDR3 protein is CASSLEDRTGNQPQHF. The CDR3 nucleotides read TGTGCCAGCAGCTTAGAAGACAGGACGGGCAATCAGCCCCAGCATTTT.

The V and J genes are TRBV19 and TRBJ1-2, with TRBD1 matching 7 bases. The CDR3 has 15 residues. V lost 8 bases to trimming and J lost 4 bases; unmatched junction nucleotides: 13. Germline V lookup: CDR1 LNHDA, CDR2 SQIVND (reference sequence). The CDR3 sequence: CASHTARGGSYGYTF. The CDR3 DNA follows: TGTGCCAGTCATACAGCTAGAGGGGGCTCCTATGGCTACACCTTC.

V usage is TRBV7-6 and J usage is TRBJ2-7; TRBD2 matches 9 bases. The CDR3 totals 15 residues. The ends lost 5 bases at V and 5 bases at J; junction bases unmatched: 10. In germline, CDR1 is SGHVS, CDR2 FNYEAQ. CDR3 sequence (DNA): TGTGCCAGCAGCCTAGAGGCGGGGGGGTTTCACGAGCAGTACTTC. Translating it yields CASSLEAGGFHEQYF.

The chain carries TRBV14 and TRBJ2-5; D unclear. Trimming removed 0 bases from V and 2 bases from J, with 10 bases in between. CDR1 is SGHDN, CDR2 FVKESK, per germline. This CDR3 region has 15 residues. The CDR3 DNA follows: TGTGCCAGCAGCCAAGAGAGAGTTTCACAAGAGACCCAGTACTTC. It specifies CASSQERVSQETQYF.

The genes are TRBV11-3 and TRBJ1-2; D not resolved. V gave up 7 bases and J gave up 8 bases, with 11 bases separating them. This CDR3 has 11 amino acids. Germline V gene sequence: CDR1 SGHNT, CDR2 YENEEA. CDR3 loop: CASTDTHGYTF. CDR3 DNA: TGTGCCAGCACCGACACCCACGGCTACACCTTC.

This chain uses TRBV6-5 with TRBJ2-7, with a possible D match to TRBD2 (6 bases). Germline-derived CDR1 and CDR2 are MNHEY and SVGAGI. This CDR3 comprises 14 residues. V shed 8 bases and J shed 2 bases, with 16 bases lying between them. CDR3 coding DNA: TGTGCCAGCTTTGGTTTCGGGGGTGCCTACGAGCAGTACTTC. Translating it yields CASFGFGGAYEQYF.

The chain employs TRBV11-3 and TRBJ2-1; TRBD2 matches 8 bases. Losses at the gene ends were 5 bases for V and 7 bases for J; bases not matched to a gene: 10. This CDR3 spans 15 amino acids. In germline, CDR1 is SGHNT, CDR2 YENEEA. The CDR3 bases are TGTGCCAGCAGCGCTCGGGGGGGCCTGGTAAATGAGCAGTTCTTC. Its protein product is CASSARGGLVNEQFF.

This clone was recorded only once. The chain joins TRBV6-5 to TRBJ1-3; TRBD1 matches at 7 bases. CDR3 length: 14 residues. The ends lost 5 bases at V and 0 bases at J; junction bases unmatched: 1. Germline CDR1 is MNHEY and CDR2 is SVGAGI. The CDR3 region is CASSRDSSGNTIYF. CDR3 bases: TGTGCCAGCAGTCGGGACAGCTCTGGAAACACCATATATTTT.

The V and J genes are TRBV10-3 and TRBJ2-3; 11 bases match TRBD2. After removal of 4 bases from V and 2 bases from J, the junction contained 8 bases not matched to a gene. The CDR3 covers 17 residues. Germline V gene lookup returns CDR1 ENHRY and CDR2 SYGVKD. Here the CDR3 DNA reads TGTGCCATCAGTGCCGGTCTAGCGGGGGGCATCACAGATACGCAGTATTTT. Encoded protein: CAISAGLAGGITDTQYF.

This rearrangement joins TRBV5-4 to TRBJ1-4, with D tentatively TRBD1 (5 bases). This CDR3 comprises 16 residues. Germline V lookup: CDR1 SGHNT, CDR2 YYREEE (reference sequence). V was cut by 2 bases and J by 4 bases, with 15 bases left in between. CDR3 nucleotide sequence: TGTGCCAGCAGCTTTAACTCGGGGGGTATTAATGAAAAACTGTTTTTT. Protein sequence: CASSFNSGGINEKLFF.

The chain recombines TRBV11-2 with TRBJ2-7; a weak D match, TRBD1 (6 bases). The CDR3 is 11 residues long. The V and J ends lost 6 bases and 8 bases respectively, with 11 bases between them. Germline values: CDR1 SGHAT, CDR2 FQNNGV. The CDR3 region has the DNA TGTGCCAGCAGGGTTGGGGGCCAGCAGTACTTC. Protein: CASRVGGQQYF.

The CDR3 region is CASSPGQGSEKLFF. CDR3 nucleotide sequence: TGTGCCAGCAGCCCGGGACAGGGGAGCGAAAAACTGTTTTTT. The chain carries TRBV3-1 (or the pseudogene TRBV3-2) and TRBJ1-4; 10 bases match TRBD1. Per germline, CDR1 LGHDT and CDR2 YNNKEL (reference sequence). The CDR3 consists of 14 residues. Losses at the gene ends were 4 bases for V and 8 bases for J; bases not matched to a gene: 4.

The chain joins TRBV19 to TRBJ1-5, with D possibly being TRBD1 (6 bases). Germline V gives CDR1 LNHDA, CDR2 SQIVND (reference sequence). The CDR3 runs 13 residues. Between the trimmed V and J ends, which lost 5 bases and 4 bases, there was a span of 9 bases. CDR3 loop: CASSVQGNQPQHF. The CDR3 DNA reads TGTGCCAGTAGTGTACAGGGTAATCAGCCCCAGCATTTT. The entire variable domain, with the rest obtained from reference TRBV19 and TRBJ1-5, is as follows: DGGITQSPKYLFRKEGQNVTLSCEQNLNHDAMYWYRQDPGQGLRLIYYSQIVNDFQKGDIAEGYSVSREKKESFPLTVTSAQKNPTAFYLCASSVQGNQPQHFGDGTRLSIL.